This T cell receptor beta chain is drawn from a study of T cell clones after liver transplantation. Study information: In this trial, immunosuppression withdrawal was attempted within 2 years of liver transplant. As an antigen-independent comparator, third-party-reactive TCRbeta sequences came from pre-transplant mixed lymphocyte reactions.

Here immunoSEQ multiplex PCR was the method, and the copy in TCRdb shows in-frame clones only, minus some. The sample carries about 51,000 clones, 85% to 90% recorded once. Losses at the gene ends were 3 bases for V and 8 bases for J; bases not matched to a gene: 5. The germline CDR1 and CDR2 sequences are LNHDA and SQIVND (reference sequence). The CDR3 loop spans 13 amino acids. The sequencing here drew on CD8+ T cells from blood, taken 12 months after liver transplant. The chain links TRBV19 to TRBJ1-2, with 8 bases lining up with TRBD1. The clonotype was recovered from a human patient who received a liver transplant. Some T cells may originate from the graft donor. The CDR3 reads CASSMDRAAGYTF. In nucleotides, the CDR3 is TGTGCCAGTAGTATGGACAGGGCCGCCGGCTACACCTTC.